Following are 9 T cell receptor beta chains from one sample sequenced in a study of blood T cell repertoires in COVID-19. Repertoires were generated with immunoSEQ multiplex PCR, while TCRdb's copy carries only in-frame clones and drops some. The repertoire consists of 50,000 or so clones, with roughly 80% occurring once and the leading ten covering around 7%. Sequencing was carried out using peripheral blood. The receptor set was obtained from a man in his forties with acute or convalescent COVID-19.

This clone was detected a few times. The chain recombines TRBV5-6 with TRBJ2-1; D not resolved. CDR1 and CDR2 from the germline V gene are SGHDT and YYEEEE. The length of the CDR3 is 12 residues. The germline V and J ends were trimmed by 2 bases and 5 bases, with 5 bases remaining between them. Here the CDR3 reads CASSFLDNEQFF. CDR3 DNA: TGTGCCAGCAGCTTTTTAGACAATGAGCAGTTCTTC. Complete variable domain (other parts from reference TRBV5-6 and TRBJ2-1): DAGVTQSPTHLIKTRGQQVTLRCSPKSGHDTVSWYQQALGQGPQFIFQYYEEEERQRGNFPDRFSGHQFPNYSSELNVNALLLGDSALYLCASSFLDNEQFFGPGTRLTVL.

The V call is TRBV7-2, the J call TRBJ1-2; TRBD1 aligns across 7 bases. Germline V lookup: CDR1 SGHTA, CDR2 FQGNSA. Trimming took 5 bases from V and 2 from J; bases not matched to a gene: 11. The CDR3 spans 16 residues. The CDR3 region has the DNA TGTGCCAGCAGCCCTAATCAGGGACAGTTGAACTATGGCTACACCTTC. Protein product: CASSPNQGQLNYGYTF. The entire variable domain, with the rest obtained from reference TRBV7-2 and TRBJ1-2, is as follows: GAGVSQSPSNKVTEKGKDVELRCDPISGHTALYWYRQSLGQGLEFLIYFQGNSAPDKSGLPSDRFSAERTGGSVSTLTIQRTQQEDSAVYLCASSPNQGQLNYGYTFGSGTRLTVV.

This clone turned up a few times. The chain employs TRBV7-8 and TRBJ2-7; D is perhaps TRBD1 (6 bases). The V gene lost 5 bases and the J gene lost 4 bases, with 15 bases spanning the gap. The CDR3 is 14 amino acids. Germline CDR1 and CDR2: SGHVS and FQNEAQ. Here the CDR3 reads CASSPSQGPYEQYF. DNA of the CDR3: TGTGCCAGCAGCCCGTCACAGGGACCGTACGAGCAGTACTTC.

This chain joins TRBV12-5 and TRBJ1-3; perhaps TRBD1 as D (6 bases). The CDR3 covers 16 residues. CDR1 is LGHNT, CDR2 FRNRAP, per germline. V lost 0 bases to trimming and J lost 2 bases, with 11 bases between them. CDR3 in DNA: TGTGCTAGTGGTTTGGTACAGGGAGTCGCTGGAAACACCATATATTTT. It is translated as CASGLVQGVAGNTIYF.

The CDR3 sequence is CASGGSRNQPQHF. The CDR3 DNA sequence: TGTGCCAGCGGAGGTAGCCGCAATCAGCCCCAGCATTTT. V is TRBV6-5 and J is TRBJ1-5; no reliable D call. The V end was cut by 8 bases, the J end by 2 bases, with 10 bases between. This CDR3 is built from 13 residues. Germline CDR1 reads MNHEY; CDR2 reads SVGAGI.

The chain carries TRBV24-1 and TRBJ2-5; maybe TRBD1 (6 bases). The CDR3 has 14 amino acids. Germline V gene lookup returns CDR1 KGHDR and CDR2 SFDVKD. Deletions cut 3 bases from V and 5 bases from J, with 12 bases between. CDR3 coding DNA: TGTGCCACCAGTGATACAGGGTTTGCGGAGACCCAGTACTTC. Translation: CATSDTGFAETQYF.

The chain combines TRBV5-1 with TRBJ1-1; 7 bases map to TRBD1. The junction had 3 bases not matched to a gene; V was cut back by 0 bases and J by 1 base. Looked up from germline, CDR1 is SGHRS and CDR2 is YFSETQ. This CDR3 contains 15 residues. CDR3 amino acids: CASSLGDRANTEAFF. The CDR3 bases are TGCGCCAGCAGCTTGGGGGACAGAGCGAACACTGAAGCTTTCTTT.

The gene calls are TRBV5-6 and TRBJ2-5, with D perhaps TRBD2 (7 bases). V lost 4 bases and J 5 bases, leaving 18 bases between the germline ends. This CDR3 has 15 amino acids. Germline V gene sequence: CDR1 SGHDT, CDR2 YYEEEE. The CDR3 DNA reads TGTGCCAGCAGCCCCCCTGCGGGGGCGAGGGAGACCCAGTACTTC. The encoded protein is CASSPPAGARETQYF.

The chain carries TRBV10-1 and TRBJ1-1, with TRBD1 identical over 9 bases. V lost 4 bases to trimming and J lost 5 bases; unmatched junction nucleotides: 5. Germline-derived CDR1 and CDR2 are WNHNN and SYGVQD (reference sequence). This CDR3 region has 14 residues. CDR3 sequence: CASSGGTGRTEAFF. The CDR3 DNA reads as TGCGCCAGCAGTGGGGGGACAGGGAGGACTGAAGCTTTCTTT.